This entry describes one T cell receptor (beta chain). The data were obtained in a study of blood T cell repertoires in COVID-19. Study at large: The United States, Italy and Spain supplied acute and convalescent COVID-19 samples. In each case, the material was cDNA or gDNA derived from T cells, B-cell-depleted T cells, or PBMCs.

In the source study's methods: From reference gene primer amplification, estimates of nucleated cell counts were derived. The protocol was immunoSEQ multiplex PCR, while the TCRdb copy is restricted to in-frame clones and leaves out a portion. That table supplies the V and J calls and clone size; D and trimming were determined from the DNA. The sample lists about 190,000 clones, around 80% occurring once. The sequencing input was peripheral blood. The receptor was derived from a woman aged 45-59 years with acute or convalescent COVID-19.

The CDR3 nucleotides read TGTGCTAGTGGTTTGGTCCCACGACAGGGGGCGTACGAGCAGTACTTC. It translates to CASGLVPRQGAYEQYF. V usage is TRBV12-5 and J usage is TRBJ2-7; 10 positions agree with TRBD1. The CDR3 runs to 16 residues. Germline V CDR1 and CDR2: LGHNT, FRNRAP. The V segment lost 0 bases and the J segment 4 bases; nucleotides outside the gene matches: 6. Full variable domain (outside the CDR3, taken from reference TRBV12-5 and TRBJ2-7): DARVTQTPRHKVTEMGQEVTMRCQPILGHNTVFWYRQTMMQGLELLAYFRNRAPLDDSGMPKDRFSAEMPDATLATLKIQPSEPRDSAVYFCASGLVPRQGAYEQYFGPGTRLTVT.